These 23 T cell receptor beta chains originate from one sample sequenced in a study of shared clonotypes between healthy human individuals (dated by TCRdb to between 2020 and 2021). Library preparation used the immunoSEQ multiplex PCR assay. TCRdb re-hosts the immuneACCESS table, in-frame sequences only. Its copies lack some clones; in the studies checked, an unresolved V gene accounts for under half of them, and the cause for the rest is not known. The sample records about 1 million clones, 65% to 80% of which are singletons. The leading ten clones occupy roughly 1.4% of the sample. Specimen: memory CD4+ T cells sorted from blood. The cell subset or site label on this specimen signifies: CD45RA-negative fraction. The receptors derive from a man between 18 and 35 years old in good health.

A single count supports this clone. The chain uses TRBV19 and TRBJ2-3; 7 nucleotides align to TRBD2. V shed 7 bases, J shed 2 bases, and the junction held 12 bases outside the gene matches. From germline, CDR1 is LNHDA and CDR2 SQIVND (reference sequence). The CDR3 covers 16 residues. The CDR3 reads CASTPTGGLFTDTQYF. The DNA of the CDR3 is TGTGCCAGTACCCCAACGGGGGGACTTTTCACAGATACGCAGTATTTT.

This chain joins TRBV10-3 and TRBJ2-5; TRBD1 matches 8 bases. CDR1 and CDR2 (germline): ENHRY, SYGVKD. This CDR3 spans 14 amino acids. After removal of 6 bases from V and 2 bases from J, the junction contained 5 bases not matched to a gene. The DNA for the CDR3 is TGTGCCATCAGAAGGACAGGGACTCAAGAGACCCAGTACTTC. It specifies CAIRRTGTQETQYF.

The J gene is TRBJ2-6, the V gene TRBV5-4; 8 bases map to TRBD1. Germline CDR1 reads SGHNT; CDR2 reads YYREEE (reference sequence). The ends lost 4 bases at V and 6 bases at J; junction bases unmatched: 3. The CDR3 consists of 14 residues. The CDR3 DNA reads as TGTGCCAGCAGCATGACAGGGGCGGCCAACGTCCTGACTTTC. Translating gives CASSMTGAANVLTF.

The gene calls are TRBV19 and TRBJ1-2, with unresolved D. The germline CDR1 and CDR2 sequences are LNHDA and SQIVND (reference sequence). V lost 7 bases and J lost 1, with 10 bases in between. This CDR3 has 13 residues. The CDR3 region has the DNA TGTGCCAGTAACTCGGGATTTAACTATGGCTACACCTTC. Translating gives CASNSGFNYGYTF.

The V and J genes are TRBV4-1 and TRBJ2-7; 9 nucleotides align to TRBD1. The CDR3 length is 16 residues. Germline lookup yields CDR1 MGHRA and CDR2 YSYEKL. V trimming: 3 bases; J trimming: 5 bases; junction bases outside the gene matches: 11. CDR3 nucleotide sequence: TGCGCCAGCAGCCAGTATACAGGGGGCGCGATCAACGAGCAGTACTTC. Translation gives CASSQYTGGAINEQYF.

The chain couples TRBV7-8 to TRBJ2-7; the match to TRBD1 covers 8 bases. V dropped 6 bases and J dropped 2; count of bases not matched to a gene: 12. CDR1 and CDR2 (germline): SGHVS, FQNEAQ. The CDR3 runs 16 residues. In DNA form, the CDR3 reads TGTGCCAGCAGTTGGGGCCGGGACAGGAGCACCTACGAGCAGTACTTC. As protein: CASSWGRDRSTYEQYF.

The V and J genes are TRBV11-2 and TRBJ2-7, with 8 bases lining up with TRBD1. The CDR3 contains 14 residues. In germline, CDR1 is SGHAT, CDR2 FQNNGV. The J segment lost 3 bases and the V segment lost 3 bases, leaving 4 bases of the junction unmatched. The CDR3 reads CASSFGTGRYEQYF. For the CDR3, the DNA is TGTGCCAGCAGCTTCGGGACAGGCCGCTACGAGCAGTACTTC.

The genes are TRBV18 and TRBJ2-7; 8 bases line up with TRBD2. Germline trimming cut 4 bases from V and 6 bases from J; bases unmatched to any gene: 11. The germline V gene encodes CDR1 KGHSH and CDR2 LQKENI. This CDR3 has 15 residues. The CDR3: CASSRPTSAGPEQYF. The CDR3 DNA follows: TGTGCCAGCTCACGACCGACTAGCGCTGGTCCCGAGCAGTACTTC.

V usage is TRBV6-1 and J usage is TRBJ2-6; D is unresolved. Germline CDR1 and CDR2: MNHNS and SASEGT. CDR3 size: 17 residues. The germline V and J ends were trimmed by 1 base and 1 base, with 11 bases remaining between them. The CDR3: CASSEDGRWSGANVLTF. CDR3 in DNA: TGTGCCAGCAGTGAAGACGGAAGGTGGTCTGGGGCCAACGTCCTGACTTTC.

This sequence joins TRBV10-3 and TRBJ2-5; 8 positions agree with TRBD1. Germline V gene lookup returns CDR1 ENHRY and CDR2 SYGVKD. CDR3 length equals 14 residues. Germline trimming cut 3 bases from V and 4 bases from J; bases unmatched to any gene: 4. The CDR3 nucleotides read TGTGCCATCAGTGATTCAGGGGGCTTAGAGACCCAGTACTTC. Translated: CAISDSGGLETQYF.

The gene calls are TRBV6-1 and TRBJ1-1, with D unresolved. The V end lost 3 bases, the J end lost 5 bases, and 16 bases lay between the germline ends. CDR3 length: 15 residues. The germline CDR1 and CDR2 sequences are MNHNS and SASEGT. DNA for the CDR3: TGTGCCAGCAGTGAGATTTCCGGGCGAGGGACTGAAGCTTTCTTT. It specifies CASSEISGRGTEAFF.

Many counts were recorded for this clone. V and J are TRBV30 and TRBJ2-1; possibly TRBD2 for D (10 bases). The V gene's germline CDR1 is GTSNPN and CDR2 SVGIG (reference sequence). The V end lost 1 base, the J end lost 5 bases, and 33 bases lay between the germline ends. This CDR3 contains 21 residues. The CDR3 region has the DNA TGTGCCTGGAGTGAAGACAGGGGGATTAGCGGGAGGTCTCGATCGGACAATGAGCAGTTCTTC. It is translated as CAWSEDRGISGRSRSDNEQFF. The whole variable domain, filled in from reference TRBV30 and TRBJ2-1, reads SQTIHQWPATLVQPVGSPLSLECTVEGTSNPNLYWYRQAAGRGLQLLFYSVGIGQISSEVPQNLSASRPQDRQFILSSKKLLLSDSGFYLCAWSEDRGISGRSRSDNEQFFGPGTRLTVL.

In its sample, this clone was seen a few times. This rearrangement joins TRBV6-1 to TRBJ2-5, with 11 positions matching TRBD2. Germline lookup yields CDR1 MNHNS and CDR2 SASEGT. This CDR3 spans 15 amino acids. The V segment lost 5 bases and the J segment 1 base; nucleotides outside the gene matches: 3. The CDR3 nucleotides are TGTGCCAGCAGTCAAGGGACTAGCGGCCAAGAGACCCAGTACTTC. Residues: CASSQGTSGQETQYF.

In DNA, the CDR3 is TGCGCCAGCAGCTCAGCGCAGACCCAGTACTTC. It specifies CASSSAQTQYF. V is TRBV5-1 and J is TRBJ2-5; the D is unclear. Trimming took off 3 bases at V and 6 bases at J, with 6 bases between the two ends. CDR1 and CDR2 from the germline V gene are SGHRS and YFSETQ. CDR3 size: 11 residues. Based on the CDR3 plus reference TRBV5-1 and TRBJ2-5, the full variable domain is KAGVTQTPRYLIKTRGQQVTLSCSPISGHRSVSWYQQTPGQGLQFLFEYFSETQRNKGNFPGRFSGRQFSNSRSEMNVSTLELGDSALYLCASSSAQTQYFGPGTRLLVL.

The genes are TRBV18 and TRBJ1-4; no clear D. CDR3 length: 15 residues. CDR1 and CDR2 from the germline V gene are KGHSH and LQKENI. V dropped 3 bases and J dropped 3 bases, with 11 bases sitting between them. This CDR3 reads CASSPGSSPNEKLFF. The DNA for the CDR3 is TGTGCCAGCTCACCGGGAAGCAGCCCTAATGAAAAACTGTTTTTT.

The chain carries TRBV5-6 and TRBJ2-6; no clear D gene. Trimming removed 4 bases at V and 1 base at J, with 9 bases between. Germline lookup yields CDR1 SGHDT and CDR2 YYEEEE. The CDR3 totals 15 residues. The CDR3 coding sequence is TGTGCCAGCAGCCTCCGGTTATCTGGGGCCAACGTCCTGACTTTC. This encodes CASSLRLSGANVLTF. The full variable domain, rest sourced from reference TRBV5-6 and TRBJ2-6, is DAGVTQSPTHLIKTRGQQVTLRCSPKSGHDTVSWYQQALGQGPQFIFQYYEEEERQRGNFPDRFSGHQFPNYSSELNVNALLLGDSALYLCASSLRLSGANVLTFGAGSRLTVL.

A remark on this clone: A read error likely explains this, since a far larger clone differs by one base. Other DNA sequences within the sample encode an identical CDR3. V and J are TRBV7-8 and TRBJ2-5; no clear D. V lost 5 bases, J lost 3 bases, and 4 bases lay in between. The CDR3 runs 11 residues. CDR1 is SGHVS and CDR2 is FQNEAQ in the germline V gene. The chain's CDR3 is CASSVEETQYF. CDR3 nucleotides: TGTGCCAGCAGCGTTGAAGAGACCCAGTACTTC.

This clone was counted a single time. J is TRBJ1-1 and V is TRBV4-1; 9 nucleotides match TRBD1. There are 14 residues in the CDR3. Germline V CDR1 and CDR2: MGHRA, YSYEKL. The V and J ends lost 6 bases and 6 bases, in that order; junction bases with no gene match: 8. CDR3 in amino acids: CASRPPGQGPEAFF. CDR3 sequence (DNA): TGCGCCAGCAGACCACCGGGACAGGGACCTGAAGCTTTCTTT.

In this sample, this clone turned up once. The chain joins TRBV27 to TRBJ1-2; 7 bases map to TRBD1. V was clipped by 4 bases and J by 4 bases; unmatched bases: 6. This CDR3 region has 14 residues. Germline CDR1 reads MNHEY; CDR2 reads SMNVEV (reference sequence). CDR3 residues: CASSSLDRVYGYTF. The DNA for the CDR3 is TGTGCCAGCAGTTCCCTCGACAGGGTCTATGGCTACACCTTC.

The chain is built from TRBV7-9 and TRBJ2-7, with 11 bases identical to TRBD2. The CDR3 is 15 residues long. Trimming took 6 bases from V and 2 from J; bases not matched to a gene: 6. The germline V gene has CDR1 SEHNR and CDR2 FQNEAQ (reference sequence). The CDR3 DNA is TGTGCCAGCAGGATAAGTAGCGGGGGGGCCTACGAGCAGTACTTC. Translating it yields CASRISSGGAYEQYF.

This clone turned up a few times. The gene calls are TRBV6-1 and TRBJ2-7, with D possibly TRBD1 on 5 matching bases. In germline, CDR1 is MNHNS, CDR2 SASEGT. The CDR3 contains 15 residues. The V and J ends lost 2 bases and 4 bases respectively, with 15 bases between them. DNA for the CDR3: TGTGCCAGCAGTGAATTAGGCAGGGAATTTTACGAGCAGTACTTC. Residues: CASSELGREFYEQYF.

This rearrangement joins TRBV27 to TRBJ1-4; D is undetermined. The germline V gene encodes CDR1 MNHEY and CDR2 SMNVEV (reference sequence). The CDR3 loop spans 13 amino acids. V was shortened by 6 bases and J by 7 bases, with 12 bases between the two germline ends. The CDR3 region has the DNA TGTGCCAGCAGAGGCTTCGGTAGTGAAAAACTGTTTTTT. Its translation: CASRGFGSEKLFF.

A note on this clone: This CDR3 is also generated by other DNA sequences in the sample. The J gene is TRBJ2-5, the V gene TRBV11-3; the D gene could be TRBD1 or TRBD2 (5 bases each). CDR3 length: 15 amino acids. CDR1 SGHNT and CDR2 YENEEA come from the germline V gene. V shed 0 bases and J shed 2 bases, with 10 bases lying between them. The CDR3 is CASSLDGTPQETQYF. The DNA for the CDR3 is TGTGCCAGCAGCTTAGATGGGACCCCACAAGAGACCCAGTACTTC.